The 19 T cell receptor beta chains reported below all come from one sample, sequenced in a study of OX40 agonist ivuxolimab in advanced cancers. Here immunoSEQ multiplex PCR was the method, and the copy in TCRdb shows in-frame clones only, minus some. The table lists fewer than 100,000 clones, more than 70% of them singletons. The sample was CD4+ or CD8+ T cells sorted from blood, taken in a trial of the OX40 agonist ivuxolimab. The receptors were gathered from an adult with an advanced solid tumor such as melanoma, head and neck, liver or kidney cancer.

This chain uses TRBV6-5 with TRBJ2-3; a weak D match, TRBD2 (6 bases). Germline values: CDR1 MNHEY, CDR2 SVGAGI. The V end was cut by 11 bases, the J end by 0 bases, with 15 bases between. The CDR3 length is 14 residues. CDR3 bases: TGTGCCTGTTCTCCGGGACTTAGCACAGATACGCAGTATTTT. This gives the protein CACSPGLSTDTQYF.

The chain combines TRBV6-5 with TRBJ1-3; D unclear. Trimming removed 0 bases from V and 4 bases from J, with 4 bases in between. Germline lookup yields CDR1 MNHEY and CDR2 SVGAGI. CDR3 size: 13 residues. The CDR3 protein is CASSYSYGNTIYF. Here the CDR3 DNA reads TGTGCCAGCAGTTACTCTTACGGAAACACCATATATTTT.

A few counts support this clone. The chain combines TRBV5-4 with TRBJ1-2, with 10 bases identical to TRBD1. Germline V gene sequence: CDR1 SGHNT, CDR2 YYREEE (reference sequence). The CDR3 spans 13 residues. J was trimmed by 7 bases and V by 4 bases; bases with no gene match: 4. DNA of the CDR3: TGTGCCAGCAGCCCCGGACAGGGGGTTGGCTACACCTTC. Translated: CASSPGQGVGYTF.

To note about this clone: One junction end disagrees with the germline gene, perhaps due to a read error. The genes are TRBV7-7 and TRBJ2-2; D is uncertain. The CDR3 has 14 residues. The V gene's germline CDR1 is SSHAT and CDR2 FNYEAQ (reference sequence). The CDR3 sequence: CASSLAVKTGELFF. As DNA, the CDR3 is TGTGCTAGCAGCTTAGCTGTGAAAACCGGGGAGCTGTTTTTT.

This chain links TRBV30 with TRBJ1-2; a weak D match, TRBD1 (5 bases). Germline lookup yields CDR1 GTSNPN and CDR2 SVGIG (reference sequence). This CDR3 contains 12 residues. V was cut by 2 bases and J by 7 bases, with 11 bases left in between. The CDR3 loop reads CAWSWGVSGYTF. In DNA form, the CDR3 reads TGTGCCTGGAGTTGGGGGGTCAGTGGCTACACCTTC.

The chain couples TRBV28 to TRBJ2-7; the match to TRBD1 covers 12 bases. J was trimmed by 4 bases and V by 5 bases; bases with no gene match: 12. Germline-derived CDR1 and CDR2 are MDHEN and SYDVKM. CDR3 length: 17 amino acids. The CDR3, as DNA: TGTGCCAGCAGTCCCTACCCCGGGACAGGGGGCTTGTACGAGCAGTACTTC. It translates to CASSPYPGTGGLYEQYF.

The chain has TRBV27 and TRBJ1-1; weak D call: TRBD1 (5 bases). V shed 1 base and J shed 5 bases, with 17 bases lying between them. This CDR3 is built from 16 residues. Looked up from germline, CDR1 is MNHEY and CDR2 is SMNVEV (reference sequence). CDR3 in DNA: TGTGCCAGCAGTTTATTTCTTAACCCGGGGGGAACTGAAGCTTTCTTT. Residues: CASSLFLNPGGTEAFF.

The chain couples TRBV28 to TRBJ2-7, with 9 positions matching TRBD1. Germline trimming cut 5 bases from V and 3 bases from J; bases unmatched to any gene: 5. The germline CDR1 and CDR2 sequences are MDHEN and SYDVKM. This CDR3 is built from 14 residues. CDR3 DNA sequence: TGTGCCAGCAGTACCGCGACAGGGGGCTACGAGCAGTACTTC. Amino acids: CASSTATGGYEQYF.

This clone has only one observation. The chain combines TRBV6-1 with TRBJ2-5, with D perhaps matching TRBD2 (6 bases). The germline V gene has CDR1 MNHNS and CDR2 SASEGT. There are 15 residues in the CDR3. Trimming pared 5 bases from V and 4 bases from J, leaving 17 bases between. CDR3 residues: CASSQLAGRGETQYF. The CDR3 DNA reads TGTGCCAGCAGTCAGCTGGCGGGACGGGGAGAGACCCAGTACTTC.

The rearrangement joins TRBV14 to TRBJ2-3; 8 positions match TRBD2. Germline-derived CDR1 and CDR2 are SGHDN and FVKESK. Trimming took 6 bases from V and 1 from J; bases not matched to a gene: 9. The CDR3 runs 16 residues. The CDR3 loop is CASSYSMTSGTDTQYF. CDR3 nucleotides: TGTGCCAGCAGTTATAGTATGACTAGCGGCACAGATACGCAGTATTTT. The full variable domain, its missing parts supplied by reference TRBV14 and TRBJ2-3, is EAGVTQFPSHSVIEKGQTVTLRCDPISGHDNLYWYRRVMGKEIKFLLHFVKESKQDESGMPNNRFLAERTGGTYSTLKVQPAELEDSGVYFCASSYSMTSGTDTQYFGPGTRLTVL.

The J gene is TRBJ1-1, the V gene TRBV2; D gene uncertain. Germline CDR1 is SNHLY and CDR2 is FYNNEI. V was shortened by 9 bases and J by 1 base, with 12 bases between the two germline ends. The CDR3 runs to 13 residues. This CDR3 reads CARSADTNTEAFF. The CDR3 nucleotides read TGTGCCAGGTCGGCAGACACGAACACTGAAGCTTTCTTT.

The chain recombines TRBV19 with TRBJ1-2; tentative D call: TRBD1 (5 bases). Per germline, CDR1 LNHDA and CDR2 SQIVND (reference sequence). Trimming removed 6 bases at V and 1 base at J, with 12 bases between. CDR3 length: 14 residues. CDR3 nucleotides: TGTGCCAGTAGCCGCGATCAGGGTAACTATGGCTACACCTTC. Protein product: CASSRDQGNYGYTF. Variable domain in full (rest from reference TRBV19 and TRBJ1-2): DGGITQSPKYLFRKEGQNVTLSCEQNLNHDAMYWYRQDPGQGLRLIYYSQIVNDFQKGDIAEGYSVSREKKESFPLTVTSAQKNPTAFYLCASSRDQGNYGYTFGSGTRLTVV.

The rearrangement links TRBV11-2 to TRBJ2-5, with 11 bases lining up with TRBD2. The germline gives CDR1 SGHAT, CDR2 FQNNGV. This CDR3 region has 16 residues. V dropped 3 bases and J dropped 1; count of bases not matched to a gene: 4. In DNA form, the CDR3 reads TGTGCCAGCAGCTTCTCTAGCGGGGGGTTCCAAGAGACCCAGTACTTC. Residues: CASSFSSGGFQETQYF.

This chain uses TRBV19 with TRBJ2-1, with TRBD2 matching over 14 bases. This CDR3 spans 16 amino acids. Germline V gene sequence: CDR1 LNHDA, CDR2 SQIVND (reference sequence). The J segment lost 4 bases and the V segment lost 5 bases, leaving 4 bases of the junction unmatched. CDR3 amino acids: CASSPRLAGGYNEQFF. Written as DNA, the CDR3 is TGTGCCAGTAGTCCTCGACTAGCGGGAGGGTACAATGAGCAGTTCTTC.

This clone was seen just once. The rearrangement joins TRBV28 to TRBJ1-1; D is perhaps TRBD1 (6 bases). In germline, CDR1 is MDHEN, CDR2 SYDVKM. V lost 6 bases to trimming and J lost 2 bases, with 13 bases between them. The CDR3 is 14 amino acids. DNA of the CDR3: TGTGCCAGCAGATCCGGAGGGACAAACACTGAAGCTTTCTTT. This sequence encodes CASRSGGTNTEAFF.

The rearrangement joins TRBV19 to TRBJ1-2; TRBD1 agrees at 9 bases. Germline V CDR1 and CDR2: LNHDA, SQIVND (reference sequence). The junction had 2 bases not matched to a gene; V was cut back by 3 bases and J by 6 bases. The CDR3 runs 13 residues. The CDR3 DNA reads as TGTGCCAGTAGTATGGGACAGGGCGATGGCTACACCTTC. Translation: CASSMGQGDGYTF.

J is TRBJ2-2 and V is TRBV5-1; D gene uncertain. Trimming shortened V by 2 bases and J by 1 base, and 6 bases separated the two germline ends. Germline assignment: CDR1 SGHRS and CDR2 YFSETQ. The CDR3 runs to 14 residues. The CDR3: CASSFGKNTGELFF. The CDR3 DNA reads TGCGCCAGCAGCTTTGGAAAGAACACCGGGGAGCTGTTTTTT.

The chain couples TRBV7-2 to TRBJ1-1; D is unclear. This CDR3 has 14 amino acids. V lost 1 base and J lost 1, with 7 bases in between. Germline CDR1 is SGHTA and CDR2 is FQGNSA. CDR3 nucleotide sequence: TGTGCCAGCAGCTTAGGAAGGGCGAACACTGAAGCTTTCTTT. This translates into CASSLGRANTEAFF.

DNA of the CDR3: TGTGCCAGCAGTGAAGGATTTTCGGGGGACAGATCCTACGAGCAGTACTTC. Its protein is CASSEGFSGDRSYEQYF. The chain is built from TRBV6-1 and TRBJ2-7, with a tentative D call TRBD1 (7 bases). This CDR3 contains 17 residues. Germline-derived CDR1 and CDR2 are MNHNS and SASEGT. Deletions cut 1 base from V and 1 base from J, with 17 bases between.